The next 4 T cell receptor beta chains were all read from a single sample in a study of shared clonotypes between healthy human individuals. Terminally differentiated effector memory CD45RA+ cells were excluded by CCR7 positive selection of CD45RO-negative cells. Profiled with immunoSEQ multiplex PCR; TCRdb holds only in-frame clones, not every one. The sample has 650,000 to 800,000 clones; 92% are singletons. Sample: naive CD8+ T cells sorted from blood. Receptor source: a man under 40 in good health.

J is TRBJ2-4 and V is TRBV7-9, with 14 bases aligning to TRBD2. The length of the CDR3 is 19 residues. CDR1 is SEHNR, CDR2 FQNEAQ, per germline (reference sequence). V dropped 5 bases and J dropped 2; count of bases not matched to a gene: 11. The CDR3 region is CASSQSGTSGREPKNIQYF. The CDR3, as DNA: TGTGCCAGCAGCCAATCCGGGACTAGCGGGAGAGAACCCAAAAACATTCAGTACTTC.

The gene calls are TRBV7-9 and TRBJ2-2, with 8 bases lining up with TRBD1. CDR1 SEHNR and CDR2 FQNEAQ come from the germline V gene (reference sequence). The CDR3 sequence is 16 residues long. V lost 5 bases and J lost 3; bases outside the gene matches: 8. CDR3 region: CASSRDRGRYTGELFF. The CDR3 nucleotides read TGTGCCAGCAGCAGAGACAGGGGACGTTACACCGGGGAGCTGTTTTTT.

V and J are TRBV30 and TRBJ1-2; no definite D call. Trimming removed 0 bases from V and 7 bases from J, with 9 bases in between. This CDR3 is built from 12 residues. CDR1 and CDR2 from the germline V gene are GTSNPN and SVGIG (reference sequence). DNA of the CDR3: TGTGCCTGGAGTGTGGGCAGCTTTGGCTACACCTTC. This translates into CAWSVGSFGYTF.

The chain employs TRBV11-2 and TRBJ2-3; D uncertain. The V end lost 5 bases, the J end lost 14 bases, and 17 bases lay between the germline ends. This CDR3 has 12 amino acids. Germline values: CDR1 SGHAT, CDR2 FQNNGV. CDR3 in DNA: TGTGCCAGCAGCGTCCCCGGACCTATGATGTATTTT. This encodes CASSVPGPMMYF.